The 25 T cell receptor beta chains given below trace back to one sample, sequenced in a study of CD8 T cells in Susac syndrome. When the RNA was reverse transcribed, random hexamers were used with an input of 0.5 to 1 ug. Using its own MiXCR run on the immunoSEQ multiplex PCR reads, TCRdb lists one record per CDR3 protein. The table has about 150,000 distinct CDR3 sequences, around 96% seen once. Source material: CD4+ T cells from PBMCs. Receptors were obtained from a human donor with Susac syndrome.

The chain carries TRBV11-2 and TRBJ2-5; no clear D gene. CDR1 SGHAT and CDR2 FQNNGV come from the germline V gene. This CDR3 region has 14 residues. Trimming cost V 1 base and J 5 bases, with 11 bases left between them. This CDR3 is CASSLGTATETQYF. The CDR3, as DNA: TGTGCCAGCAGCTTAGGAACAGCGACCGAGACCCAGTACTTC.

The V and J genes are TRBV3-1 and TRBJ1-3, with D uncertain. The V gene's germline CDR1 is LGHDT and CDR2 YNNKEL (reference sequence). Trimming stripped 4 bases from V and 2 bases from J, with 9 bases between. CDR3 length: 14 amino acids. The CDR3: CASSPERTGNTIYF. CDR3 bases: TGTGCCAGCAGCCCTGAGAGGACTGGAAACACCATATATTTT. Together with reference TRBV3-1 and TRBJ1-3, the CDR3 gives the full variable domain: DTAVSQTPKYLVTQMGNDKSIKCEQNLGHDTMYWYKQDSKKFLKIMFSYNNKELIINETVPNRFSPKSPDKAHLNLHINSLELGDSAVYFCASSPERTGNTIYFGEGSWLTVV.

As DNA, the CDR3 is TGCGCCAGCAGCCAAGAGGCAGGGCTAGCTACCCCGGGTGAGCAGTTCTTC. Translation: CASSQEAGLATPGEQFF. The genes are TRBV4-1 and TRBJ2-1; D is perhaps TRBD1 or TRBD2 (5 bases each). The CDR3 contains 17 residues. Germline V lookup: CDR1 MGHRA, CDR2 YSYEKL. V shed 0 bases and J shed 9 bases, with 21 bases lying between them.

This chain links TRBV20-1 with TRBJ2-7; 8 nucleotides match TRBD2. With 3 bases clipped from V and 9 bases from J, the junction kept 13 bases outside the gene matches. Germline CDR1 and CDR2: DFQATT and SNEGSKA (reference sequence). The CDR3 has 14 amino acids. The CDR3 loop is CSASTSERGRGQYF. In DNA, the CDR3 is TGCAGTGCTAGTACCTCGGAGCGGGGGCGTGGGCAGTACTTC.

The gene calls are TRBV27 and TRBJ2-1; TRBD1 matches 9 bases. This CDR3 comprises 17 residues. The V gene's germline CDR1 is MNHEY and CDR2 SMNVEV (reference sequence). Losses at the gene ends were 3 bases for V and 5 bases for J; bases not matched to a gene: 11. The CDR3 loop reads CASSLRDGDRVHNEQFF. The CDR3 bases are TGTGCCAGCAGTTTGAGGGACGGGGACAGGGTTCACAATGAGCAGTTCTTC.

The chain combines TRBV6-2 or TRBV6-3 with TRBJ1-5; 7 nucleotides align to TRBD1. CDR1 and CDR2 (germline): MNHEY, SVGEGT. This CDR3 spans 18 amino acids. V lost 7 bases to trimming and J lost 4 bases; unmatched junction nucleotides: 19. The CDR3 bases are TGTGCCAGCATGTTCTCTTTAGGACGACAGGGAGAAAATCAGCCCCAGCATTTT. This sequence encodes CASMFSLGRQGENQPQHF.

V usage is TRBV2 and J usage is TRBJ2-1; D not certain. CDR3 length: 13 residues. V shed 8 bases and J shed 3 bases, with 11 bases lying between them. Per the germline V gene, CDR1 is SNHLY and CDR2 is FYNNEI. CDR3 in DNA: TGTGCCAGCCTACCTACAGTCTACAATGAGCAGTTCTTC. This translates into CASLPTVYNEQFF. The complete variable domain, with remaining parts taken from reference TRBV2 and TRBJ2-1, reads EPEVTQTPSHQVTQMGQEVILRCVPISNHLYFYWYRQILGQKVEFLVSFYNNEISEKSEIFDDQFSVERPDGSNFTLKIRSTKLEDSAMYFCASLPTVYNEQFFGPGTRLTVL.

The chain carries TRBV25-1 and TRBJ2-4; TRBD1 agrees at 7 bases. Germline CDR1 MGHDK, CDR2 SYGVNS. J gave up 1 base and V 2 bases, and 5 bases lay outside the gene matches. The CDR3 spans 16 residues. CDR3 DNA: TGTGCCAGCAGTGAAAATAAGGGGGCGGCCAAAAACATTCAGTACTTC. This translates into CASSENKGAAKNIQYF.

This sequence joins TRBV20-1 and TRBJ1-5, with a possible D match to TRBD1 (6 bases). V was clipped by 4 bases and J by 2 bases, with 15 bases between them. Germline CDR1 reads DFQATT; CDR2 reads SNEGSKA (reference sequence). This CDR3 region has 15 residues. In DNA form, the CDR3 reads TGCAGTGCTAACTCACAGGGTTTGGGCAATCAGCCCCAGCATTTT. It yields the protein CSANSQGLGNQPQHF.

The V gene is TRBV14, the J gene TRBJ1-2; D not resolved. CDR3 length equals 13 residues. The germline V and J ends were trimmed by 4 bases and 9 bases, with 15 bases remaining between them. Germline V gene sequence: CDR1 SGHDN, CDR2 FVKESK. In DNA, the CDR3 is TGTGCCAGCAGCCCTCAAGTCCGTGGTAGCTACACCTTC. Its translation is CASSPQVRGSYTF.

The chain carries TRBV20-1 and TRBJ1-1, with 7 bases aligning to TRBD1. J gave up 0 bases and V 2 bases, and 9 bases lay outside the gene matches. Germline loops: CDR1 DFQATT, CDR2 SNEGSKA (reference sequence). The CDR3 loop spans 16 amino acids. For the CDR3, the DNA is TGCAGTGCTAGACTCCCCGGGACAGCCATGAACACTGAAGCTTTCTTT. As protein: CSARLPGTAMNTEAFF.

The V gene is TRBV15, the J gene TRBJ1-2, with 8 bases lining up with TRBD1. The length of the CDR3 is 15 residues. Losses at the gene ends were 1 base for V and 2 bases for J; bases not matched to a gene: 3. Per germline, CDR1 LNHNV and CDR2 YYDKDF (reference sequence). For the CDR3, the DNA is TGTGCCACCAGCAGAGGGACAGGGAAAAACTATGGCTACACCTTC. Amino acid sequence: CATSRGTGKNYGYTF.

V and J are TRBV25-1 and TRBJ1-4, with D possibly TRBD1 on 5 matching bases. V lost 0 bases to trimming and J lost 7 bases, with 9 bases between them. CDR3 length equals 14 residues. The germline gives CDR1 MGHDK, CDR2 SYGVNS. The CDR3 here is CASSEYGQGEKLFF. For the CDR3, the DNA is TGTGCCAGCAGTGAATACGGGCAGGGTGAAAAACTGTTTTTT.

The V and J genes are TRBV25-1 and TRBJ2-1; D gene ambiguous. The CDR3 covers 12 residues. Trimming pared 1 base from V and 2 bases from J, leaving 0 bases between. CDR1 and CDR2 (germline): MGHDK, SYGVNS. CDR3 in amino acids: CASSESYNEQFF. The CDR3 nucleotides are TGTGCCAGCAGTGAATCCTACAATGAGCAGTTCTTC.

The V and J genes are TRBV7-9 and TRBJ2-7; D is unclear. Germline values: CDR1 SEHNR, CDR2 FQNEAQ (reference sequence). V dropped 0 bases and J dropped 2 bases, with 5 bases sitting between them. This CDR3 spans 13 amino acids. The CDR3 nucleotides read TGTGCCAGCAGCTTAGCACTAACCTACGAGCAGTACTTC. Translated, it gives CASSLALTYEQYF.

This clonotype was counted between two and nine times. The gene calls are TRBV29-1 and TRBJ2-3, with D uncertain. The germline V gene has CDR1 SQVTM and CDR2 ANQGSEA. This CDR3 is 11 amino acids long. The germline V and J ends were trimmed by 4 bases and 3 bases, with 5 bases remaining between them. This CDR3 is CSVAGTDTQYF. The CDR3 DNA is TGCAGCGTTGCCGGGACAGATACGCAGTATTTT.

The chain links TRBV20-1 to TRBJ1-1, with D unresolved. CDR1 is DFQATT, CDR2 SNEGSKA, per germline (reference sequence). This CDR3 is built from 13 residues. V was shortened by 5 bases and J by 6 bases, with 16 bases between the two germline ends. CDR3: CSAPSRVDSEAFF. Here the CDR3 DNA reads TGCAGTGCTCCCTCCCGGGTCGACTCTGAAGCTTTCTTT.

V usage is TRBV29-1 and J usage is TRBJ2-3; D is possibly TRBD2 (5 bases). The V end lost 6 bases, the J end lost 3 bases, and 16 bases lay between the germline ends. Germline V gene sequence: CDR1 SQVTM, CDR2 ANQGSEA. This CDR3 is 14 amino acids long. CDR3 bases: TGCAGCGTAACTGACCCCTCGGGAACAGATACGCAGTATTTT. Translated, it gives CSVTDPSGTDTQYF.

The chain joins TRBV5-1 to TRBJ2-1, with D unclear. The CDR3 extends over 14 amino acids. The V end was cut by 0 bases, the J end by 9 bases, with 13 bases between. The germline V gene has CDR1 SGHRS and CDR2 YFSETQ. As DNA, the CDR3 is TGCGCCAGCAGCTTGGCCGTGGCTGTGGGTGAGCAGTTCTTC. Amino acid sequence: CASSLAVAVGEQFF.

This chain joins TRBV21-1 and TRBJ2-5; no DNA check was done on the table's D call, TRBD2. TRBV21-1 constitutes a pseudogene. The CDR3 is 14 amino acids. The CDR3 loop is CASSKIEGRETQYF. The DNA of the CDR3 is TGTGCCAGCAGCAAAATTGAGGGCCGGGAGACCCAGTACTTC.

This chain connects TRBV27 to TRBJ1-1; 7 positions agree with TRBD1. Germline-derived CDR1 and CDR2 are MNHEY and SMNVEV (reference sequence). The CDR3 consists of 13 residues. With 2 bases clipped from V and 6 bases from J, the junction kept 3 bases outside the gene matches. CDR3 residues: CASSLVQGAEAFF. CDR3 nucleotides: TGTGCCAGCAGTTTAGTGCAGGGGGCTGAAGCTTTCTTT.

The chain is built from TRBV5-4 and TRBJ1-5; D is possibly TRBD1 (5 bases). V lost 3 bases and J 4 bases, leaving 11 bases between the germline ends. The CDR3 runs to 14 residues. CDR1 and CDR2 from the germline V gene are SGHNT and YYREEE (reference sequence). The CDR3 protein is CASSYGGINQPQHF. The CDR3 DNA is TGTGCCAGCAGCTATGGGGGGATTAATCAGCCCCAGCATTTT.

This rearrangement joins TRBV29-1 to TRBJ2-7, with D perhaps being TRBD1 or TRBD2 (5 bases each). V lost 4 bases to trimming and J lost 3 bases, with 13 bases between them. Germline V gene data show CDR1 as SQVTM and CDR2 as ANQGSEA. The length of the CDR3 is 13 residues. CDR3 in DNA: TGCAGCGTTGGGGGGACCTGGGACTACGAGCAGTACTTC. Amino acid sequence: CSVGGTWDYEQYF.

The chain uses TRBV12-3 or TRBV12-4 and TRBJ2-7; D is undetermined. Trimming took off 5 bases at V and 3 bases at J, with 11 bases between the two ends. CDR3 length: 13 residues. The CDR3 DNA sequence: TGTGCCAGCAGTGTTAACCCCCGCTACGAGCAGTACTTC. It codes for CASSVNPRYEQYF.

The CDR3 is CASSLQGYNSPLHF. The DNA of the CDR3 is TGTGCCAGCAGCCTACAGGGGTATAATTCACCCCTCCACTTT. The chain combines TRBV3-1 with TRBJ1-6; TRBD1 agrees at 7 bases. Germline V gene sequence: CDR1 LGHDT, CDR2 YNNKEL (reference sequence). This CDR3 has 14 amino acids. Unmatched junction bases numbered 1, after V lost 4 bases and J lost 4 bases.